This T cell receptor (beta chain) comes out of a study of beta chain features in type 1 diabetes. General study results and limits: Type 1 diabetes patients had moderately but significantly shorter TCRB CDR3s in all four CD4+ subsets.

The germline V gene has CDR1 SGHTA and CDR2 FQGNSA. Trimming took 3 bases from V and 2 from J; bases not matched to a gene: 0. The CDR3 runs to 13 residues. cDNA synthesis used the whole RNA isolate, giving expressed TCRB sequences. Some clones are missing from TCRdb's copy, which holds only in-frame ones; the method was immunoSEQ multiplex PCR. The repertoire holds 300,000 to 450,000 clones, with roughly a tenth as singletons. Concerning this clone: Its specificity is not known.

This sequence originates from a man in his thirties or forties with type 1 diabetes. Sequencing was carried out using central memory CD4+ T cells from blood. The chain carries TRBV7-2 and TRBJ2-5, with TRBD2 matching over 7 bases. CDR3 loop: CASSFGGQETQYF. As DNA, the CDR3 is TGTGCCAGCAGCTTCGGGGGGCAAGAGACCCAGTACTTC.